These 14 T cell receptor beta chains originate from one sample sequenced in a study of beta chain features in type 1 diabetes. Reverse transcription of all isolated RNA meant that expressed TCRB transcripts were sequenced. The assay was immunoSEQ multiplex PCR, and TCRdb's table has in-frame clones only and misses some. Here the sample spans hundreds of thousands of clones, around a sixth being singletons. The sample taken for sequencing was naive CD4+ T cells from blood. These receptors all stem from a man younger than 35 in good health.

This clone appeared a few times. The chain employs TRBV7-8 and TRBJ2-7; tentatively, D is TRBD2 (6 bases). The V gene's germline CDR1 is SGHVS and CDR2 FQNEAQ. The CDR3 covers 15 residues. V lost 3 bases, J lost 2 bases, and 14 bases lay in between. The CDR3 DNA reads TGTGCCAGCAGCTTCTCCGGGACTCCCGCCTACGAGCAGTACTTC. Residues: CASSFSGTPAYEQYF.

This clone was detected only a few times. This sequence joins TRBV10-3 and TRBJ2-7; maybe TRBD2 (6 bases). The CDR3 loop spans 16 amino acids. The germline V and J ends were trimmed by 0 bases and 6 bases, with 18 bases remaining between them. Germline CDR1 reads ENHRY; CDR2 reads SYGVKD. The chain's CDR3 is CAISESGLYSPGEQYF. The CDR3 DNA follows: TGTGCCATCAGTGAGTCGGGACTTTACTCCCCCGGCGAGCAGTACTTC.

The rearrangement links TRBV27 to TRBJ2-2, with 9 nucleotides matching TRBD1. With 8 bases clipped from V and 6 bases from J, the junction kept 10 bases outside the gene matches. The germline V gene has CDR1 MNHEY and CDR2 SMNVEV (reference sequence). The CDR3 spans 15 residues. CDR3 sequence: CASCQGQGIAGELFF. The DNA for the CDR3 is TGTGCCAGCTGCCAAGGACAGGGGATCGCCGGGGAGCTGTTTTTT.

The sample holds a few counts of this clone. The chain has TRBV27 and TRBJ2-7; maybe TRBD2 (6 bases). The germline V gene encodes CDR1 MNHEY and CDR2 SMNVEV (reference sequence). Deletions cut 2 bases from V and 9 bases from J, with 14 bases between. The CDR3 covers 13 residues. The CDR3 spells CASSLDRGLVQYF. CDR3 coding DNA: TGTGCCAGCAGTTTAGATCGGGGGTTGGTGCAGTACTTC.

This chain connects TRBV7-8 to TRBJ2-4; 9 nucleotides align to TRBD1. Losses at the gene ends were 5 bases for V and 0 bases for J; bases not matched to a gene: 2. Germline CDR1 and CDR2: SGHVS and FQNEAQ. The CDR3 contains 15 residues. CDR3 sequence reads: CASSRDRVAKNIQYF. As DNA, the CDR3 is TGTGCCAGCAGCCGGGACAGGGTAGCCAAAAACATTCAGTACTTC.

V gene TRBV2 combines with J gene TRBJ2-1, with 8 bases fitting TRBD2. In germline, CDR1 is SNHLY, CDR2 FYNNEI. CDR3 length equals 13 residues. With 7 bases clipped from V and 15 bases from J, the junction kept 14 bases outside the gene matches. CDR3 bases: TGTGCCAGCAAAGGGGGAGATAGCGGGACGCCGTTCTTC. This gives the protein CASKGGDSGTPFF.

This chain joins TRBV4-1 and TRBJ1-5, with 7 bases matching TRBD1. CDR1 is MGHRA, CDR2 YSYEKL, per germline. Trimming cost V 3 bases and J 1 base; bases outside gene matches: 6. The CDR3 runs 16 residues. The DNA for the CDR3 is TGCGCCAGCAGCCAGGGACAGTCGGGGAGCAATCAGCCCCAGCATTTT. As protein: CASSQGQSGSNQPQHF.

This clone came up a few times. The chain is built from TRBV10-3 and TRBJ2-7; 7 nucleotides line up with TRBD1. CDR3 length: 15 residues. Germline CDR1 is ENHRY and CDR2 is SYGVKD. V dropped 0 bases and J dropped 1; count of bases not matched to a gene: 3. CDR3 residues: CAISESTGLSYEQYF. DNA of the CDR3: TGTGCCATCAGTGAGTCGACAGGGTTATCCTACGAGCAGTACTTC.

The gene calls are TRBV10-3 and TRBJ1-2; the match to TRBD1 covers 9 bases. Trimming took 8 bases from V and 3 from J; bases not matched to a gene: 7. The germline V gene has CDR1 ENHRY and CDR2 SYGVKD. The CDR3 sequence is 14 residues long. CDR3 loop: CAIRGQGQHYGYTF. DNA for the CDR3: TGTGCCATCCGGGGACAGGGTCAACACTATGGCTACACCTTC.

In the case of this clone: Within the sample, other DNA sequences also encode this same CDR3. The chain uses TRBV9 and TRBJ2-3, with D perhaps given as TRBD1 or TRBD2 (6 bases each). This CDR3 region has 14 residues. Between the trimmed V and J ends, which lost 0 bases and 4 bases, there was a span of 9 bases. Per germline, CDR1 SGDLS and CDR2 YYNGEE. Here the CDR3 reads CASSVVGGADTQYF. In DNA, the CDR3 is TGTGCCAGCAGCGTAGTCGGGGGCGCAGATACGCAGTATTTT.

The chain recombines TRBV7-8 with TRBJ2-7; the match to TRBD1 covers 8 bases. The CDR3 sequence is 15 residues long. With 5 bases clipped from V and 3 bases from J, the junction kept 9 bases outside the gene matches. Germline loops: CDR1 SGHVS, CDR2 FQNEAQ. As DNA, the CDR3 is TGTGCCAGCAGCCCCCGACAGGGGCTGATCTACGAGCAGTACTTC. Its protein product is CASSPRQGLIYEQYF. Looking up the rest from reference TRBV7-8 and TRBJ2-7 gives the full variable domain: GAGVSQSPRYKVAKRGQDVALRCDPISGHVSLFWYQQALGQGPEFLTYFQNEAQLDKSGLPSDRFFAERPEGSVSTLKIQRTQQEDSAVYLCASSPRQGLIYEQYFGPGTRLTVT.

V gene TRBV6-1 combines with J gene TRBJ2-3; TRBD1 or TRBD2 may be the D gene (5 bases each). Trimming shortened V by 4 bases and J by 4 bases, and 21 bases separated the two germline ends. This CDR3 is 17 amino acids long. The germline gives CDR1 MNHNS, CDR2 SASEGT. CDR3 nucleotides: TGTGCCAGCAGTGGGGACCGACAGTCTTTTCCACCAGATACGCAGTATTTT. This translates into CASSGDRQSFPPDTQYF.

This clone was counted only a few times. This rearrangement joins TRBV13 to TRBJ2-7, with D perhaps matching TRBD2 (6 bases). This CDR3 contains 14 residues. Germline loops: CDR1 PRHDT, CDR2 FYEKMQ (reference sequence). Trimming cost V 1 base and J 1 base, with 8 bases left between them. The CDR3 bases are TGTGCCAGCAGCTTAGCCGGGAGTTCCTACGAGCAGTACTTC. Protein sequence: CASSLAGSSYEQYF.

The V and J genes are TRBV10-3 and TRBJ2-2, with D possibly being TRBD1 or TRBD2 (5 bases each). The ends were cut back, 6 bases at V and 1 base at J, with 21 bases in the middle. There are 18 residues in the CDR3. CDR1 is ENHRY and CDR2 is SYGVKD in the germline V gene. The CDR3 nucleotides read TGTGCCATCAGCGGAGGCCAACAGGTAGTGGAGAACACCGGGGAGCTGTTTTTT. Amino acid sequence: CAISGGQQVVENTGELFF.